These 12 T cell receptor beta chains came from one sample sequenced in a study of post-analysis software for immune sequencing data. Study outcomes and limitations: Patients carried roughly 5 TRBV segments more frequently than controls did, and TRBV5-6, TRBV5-1 and TRBV20-1 were among them.

Built from TCR beta cDNA, the libraries had unique molecular identifiers in them. A single record per CDR3 protein comes from TCRdb applying MiXCR to the PCR reads. The table lists fewer than 900,000 distinct CDR3 sequences, just over 45% of them singletons, with around 4.7% in the top ten. Their antigen targets remain unknown. Sequencing input: blood. The receptors come from a girl aged 10-17 years with multiple sclerosis.

There are a few counts of this clonotype. J is TRBJ2-1 and V is TRBV20-1; 13 nucleotides agree with TRBD2. Germline CDR1 and CDR2: DFQATT and SNEGSKA (reference sequence). The ends lost 1 base at V and 9 bases at J; junction bases unmatched: 3. This CDR3 is 14 amino acids long. CDR3 amino acids: CSARGTSGSIEQFF. The CDR3 coding sequence is TGCAGTGCTAGAGGGACTAGCGGGAGTATTGAGCAGTTCTTC.

Concerning this clonotype itself: Sequence at one end of the junction differs from germline and may be a read error. This chain links TRBV7-9 with TRBJ1-2; 7 positions match TRBD1. Germline V gives CDR1 SEHNR, CDR2 FQNEAQ (reference sequence). The CDR3 is 15 amino acids. CDR3 residues: CASSLASGTAYGYTF. In nucleotides, the CDR3 is TGTGCCAGCAGCCTAGCGTCAGGGACAGCTTATGGCTACACCTTC.

V usage is TRBV7-2 and J usage is TRBJ1-2; perhaps TRBD1 as D (5 bases). The V gene lost 3 bases and the J gene lost 0 bases, with 23 bases spanning the gap. Germline loops: CDR1 SGHTA, CDR2 FQGNSA. This CDR3 is 19 amino acids long. The CDR3 DNA follows: TGTGCCAGCAGCTTCCGAGGGCCTCCGGACATTTTACCTAACTATGGCTACACCTTC. Protein sequence: CASSFRGPPDILPNYGYTF.

J is TRBJ2-1 and V is TRBV4-3; TRBD2 aligns across 8 bases. The CDR3 is 15 amino acids. The germline gives CDR1 LGHNA, CDR2 YSLEER. With V trimmed by 0 bases and J by 7 bases, 5 bases remained unmatched. This CDR3 is CASSQESGGVNEQFF. Written as DNA, the CDR3 is TGCGCCAGCAGCCAAGAGTCGGGAGGGGTAAATGAGCAGTTCTTC.

This chain uses TRBV12-3 or TRBV12-4 with TRBJ1-1, with TRBD1 matching over 7 bases. V was pared by 6 bases and J by 5 bases, with 9 bases of the junction left unmatched. This CDR3 has 14 residues. In DNA, the CDR3 is TGTGCCAGCAGGAAACGACAGGGAGGAACTGAAGCTTTCTTT. Residues: CASRKRQGGTEAFF.

The rearrangement links TRBV12-3 or TRBV12-4 to TRBJ2-7; 14 bases map to TRBD2. The last part of the DNA fits TRBJ2-5 better; the J call may be wrong. CDR3 length: 16 amino acids. CDR3 sequence reads: CASSLGTSGSGKTQYF. The CDR3 coding sequence is TGTGCCAGCAGTCTGGGGACTAGCGGGAGTGGTAAGACCCAGTACTTC.

This clonotype has a handful of counts. The chain employs TRBV18 and TRBJ2-3; either TRBD1 or TRBD2 may fit D (5 bases each). V was cut by 3 bases and J by 4 bases, with 14 bases left in between. This CDR3 contains 15 residues. Germline CDR1 KGHSH, CDR2 LQKENI. The CDR3, as DNA: TGTGCCAGCTCACCGTCGGGACGTGGTTCAGATACGCAGTATTTT. Translation: CASSPSGRGSDTQYF.

The V and J genes are TRBV7-2 and TRBJ2-5; 8 bases line up with TRBD1. V was clipped by 1 base and J by 0 bases; unmatched bases: 4. The CDR3 totals 16 residues. The germline V gene has CDR1 SGHTA and CDR2 FQGNSA. CDR3 amino acids: CASSLGGQAYQETQYF. The CDR3 coding sequence is TGTGCCAGCAGCTTAGGGGGACAGGCGTACCAAGAGACCCAGTACTTC.

The chain couples TRBV27 to TRBJ2-1, with 16 bases identical to TRBD2. V dropped 6 bases and J dropped 3; count of bases not matched to a gene: 14. Germline assignment: CDR1 MNHEY and CDR2 SMNVEV (reference sequence). The CDR3 has 20 amino acids. In DNA form, the CDR3 reads TGTGCCAGCAGCTTCCCCCCTGGGACTAGCGGGAGGGGGGACTACAATGAGCAGTTCTTC. It translates to CASSFPPGTSGRGDYNEQFF.

This clonotype turned up a few times. The chain couples TRBV7-2 to TRBJ2-1; maybe TRBD1 (5 bases). This CDR3 contains 14 residues. Trimming removed 5 bases at V and 10 bases at J, with 18 bases between. The germline V gene has CDR1 SGHTA and CDR2 FQGNSA. The CDR3 loop reads CASSPWTLHREQFF. CDR3 sequence (DNA): TGTGCCAGCAGCCCCTGGACACTCCACAGGGAGCAGTTCTTC.

V usage is TRBV4-1 and J usage is TRBJ2-1, with D tentatively TRBD1 (7 bases). The CDR3 consists of 19 residues. The germline V gene has CDR1 MGHRA and CDR2 YSYEKL. V lost 0 bases and J 3 bases, leaving 21 bases between the germline ends. This CDR3 is CASSQEGGAGGPNYNEQFF. The CDR3 DNA reads TGCGCCAGCAGCCAAGAAGGGGGAGCAGGGGGGCCAAACTACAATGAGCAGTTCTTC.

The chain joins TRBV29-1 to TRBJ1-4; D ambiguous. Trimming removed 4 bases from V and 4 bases from J, with 10 bases in between. There are 13 residues in the CDR3. Per germline, CDR1 SQVTM and CDR2 ANQGSEA. The CDR3 DNA reads as TGCAGCGTTGCCCGGGGTATTAATGAAAAACTGTTTTTT. The encoded protein is CSVARGINEKLFF.